This T cell receptor beta chain was captured by sequencing in a study of Ad26.COV2.S vaccination and SARS-CoV-2 variants. Germline V gives CDR1 GTSNPN, CDR2 SVGIG (reference sequence). V lost 2 bases and J lost 4; bases outside the gene matches: 8. The CDR3 is 16 amino acids. Treatment specified: some 19 received Ad26.COV2.S at low or high dose, single or two shots; 5 received placebo; per-sample allocation not given. Following the first vaccine or placebo injection, samples were taken on day 63. Repertoires were generated with immunoSEQ multiplex PCR, while TCRdb's copy carries only in-frame clones and drops some. The sample contains about 350,000 clones, about 88% of which appear only once.

This chain connects TRBV30 to TRBJ2-2, with TRBD2 matching over 9 bases. This sequence originates from a person aged 18 to 65 who received the Ad26.COV2.S COVID-19 vaccine or a placebo. The source was peripheral blood, collected in a trial of Ad26.COV2.S vaccine versus placebo. In DNA, the CDR3 is TGTGCCTGGAGTCCCCCAGGGCGGGGGGGCACCGGGGAGCTGTTTTTT. It yields the protein CAWSPPGRGGTGELFF.